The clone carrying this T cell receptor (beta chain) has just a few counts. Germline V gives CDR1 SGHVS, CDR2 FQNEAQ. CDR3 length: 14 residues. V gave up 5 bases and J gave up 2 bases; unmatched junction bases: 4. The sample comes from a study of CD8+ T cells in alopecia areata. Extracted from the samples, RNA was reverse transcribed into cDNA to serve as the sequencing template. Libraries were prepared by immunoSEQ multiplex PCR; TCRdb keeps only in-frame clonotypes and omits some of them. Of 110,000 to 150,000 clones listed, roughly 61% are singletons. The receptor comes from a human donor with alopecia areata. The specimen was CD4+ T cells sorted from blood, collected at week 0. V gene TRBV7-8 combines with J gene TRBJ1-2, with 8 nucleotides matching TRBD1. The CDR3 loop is CASSVRDRNYGYTF. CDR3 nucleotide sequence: TGTGCCAGCAGCGTGAGGGACAGGAACTATGGCTACACCTTC.